A selection of T cell receptor beta chains follows, all from one sample in a study of blood T cell repertoires in COVID-19. Clones were sequenced by immunoSEQ multiplex PCR, and TCRdb holds only the in-frame ones, with some missing. The table lists under 200,000 clones, around 85% of them singletons. Sequenced material: peripheral blood. The receptors come from a woman at least 80 years old with COVID-19, enrolled during active disease. CDR3s include the opening cysteine and the closing phenylalanine or tryptophan. D genes are given only for firm matches. Size values are once, few and many counts, or a class for expanded clones, and some rows have none.

v_call	clone_size	j_call	d_call	cdr3_aa	cdr3_nt
TRBV21-1	.	TRBJ1-6	.	CARTPGAGGSPLHF	TGTGCCAGGACACCCGGGGCAGGGGGTTCACCCCTCCACTTT
TRBV6-5	.	TRBJ1-4	.	CASTQTRTNEKLFF	TGTGCCAGCACCCAGACAAGAACTAATGAAAAACTGTTTTTT
TRBV2	.	TRBJ2-3	TRBD2	CASSEARLAGTDTQYF	TGTGCCAGCAGTGAAGCGAGACTAGCGGGCACAGATACGCAGTATTTT
TRBV6-5	.	TRBJ1-3	.	CASSYWNRESGNTIYF	TGTGCCAGCAGTTATTGGAACAGGGAGTCTGGAAACACCATATATTTT
TRBV3-1/TRBV3-2	.	TRBJ2-3	TRBD1	CASSNRTGVGTDTQYF	TGTGCCAGCAGCAACCGGACAGGGGTAGGGACAGATACGCAGTATTTT
TRBV19	.	TRBJ2-1	.	CASSIHSEQFF	TGTGCCAGTAGTATTCATAGTGAGCAGTTCTTC
TRBV13	.	TRBJ1-1	.	CASSLPVREVTEAFF	TGTGCCAGCAGCCTCCCGGTCCGGGAGGTCACTGAAGCTTTCTTT
TRBV12-2	once	TRBJ2-7	.	CASRLIKGTGEGLKQYF	TGTGCAAGTCGCTTAATTAAAGGGACAGGGGAGGGCCTAAAGCAGTACTTC
TRBV12-3/TRBV12-4	once	TRBJ2-7	.	CASSLGEGYEQYF	TGTGCCAGCAGTTTAGGAGAGGGCTACGAGCAGTACTTC
TRBV14	.	TRBJ1-1	.	CASSQYVAGEAFF	TGTGCCAGCAGCCAATATGTCGCCGGTGAAGCTTTCTTT
TRBV5-1	.	TRBJ1-2	TRBD1	CASSLGPPGGDGYTF	TGCGCCAGCAGCTTGGGGCCTCCAGGGGGCGATGGCTACACCTTC
TRBV7-2	.	TRBJ2-7	.	CASSLGASWEQYF	TGTGCCAGCAGCTTAGGGGCTAGCTGGGAGCAGTACTTC
TRBV28	.	TRBJ1-3	.	CASGYSGNTIYF	TGTGCTTCAGGCTACTCTGGAAACACCATATATTTT
TRBV7-9	few	TRBJ1-6	TRBD1	CASRRTGENSPLHF	TGTGCCAGCAGACGGACAGGGGAAAATTCACCCCTCCACTTT
TRBV12-3/TRBV12-4	.	TRBJ2-1	TRBD2	CASASGAYNEQFF	TGTGCCAGCGCTAGCGGGGCATACAATGAGCAGTTCTTC
TRBV18	.	TRBJ2-3	TRBD1	CASSPRTGEGTQYF	TGTGCCAGCTCACCGAGGACAGGGGAAGGGACGCAGTATTTT
TRBV6-4	.	TRBJ2-7	.	CASSSGEGEQYF	TGTGCCAGCAGTTCAGGGGAGGGTGAGCAGTACTTC
TRBV24-1	.	TRBJ1-1	.	CATALGEHTEAFF	TGTGCCACCGCGCTGGGCGAACACACTGAAGCTTTCTTT
TRBV12-3/TRBV12-4	.	TRBJ2-7	TRBD2	CASNPSGSYEQYF	TGTGCCAGCAACCCTAGCGGTTCCTACGAGCAGTACTTC
TRBV5-1	.	TRBJ2-7	.	CASSPSVYEQYF	TGCGCCAGCAGCCCTAGCGTCTACGAGCAGTACTTC
TRBV5-1	.	TRBJ2-5	.	CASSLEAAAGTQYF	TGCGCCAGCAGCTTGGAAGCGGCGGCGGGGACCCAGTACTTC
TRBV19	.	TRBJ2-5	TRBD1	CASRPDRGGQETQYF	TGTGCCAGTAGACCCGACAGGGGAGGACAAGAGACCCAGTACTTC
TRBV28	.	TRBJ2-3	TRBD2	CASSLRLAGKGTDTQYF	TGTGCCAGCAGTTTGCGGCTAGCGGGAAAGGGCACAGATACGCAGTATTTT
TRBV5-1	.	TRBJ2-7	.	CASSLGAGSHEQYF	TGCGCCAGCAGCTTGGGGGCAGGGTCCCACGAGCAGTACTTC